A selection of T cell receptor beta chains follows, all from one sample in a study of T-cell memory formation after mild COVID-19. TCRdb reprocessed the 5' RACE reads with MiXCR, giving one entry per CDR3 protein. The table lists just over 400,000 distinct CDR3 sequences, 23% of them singletons, with under 15% in the top ten. Sequencing input: PBMCs or a T cell subset sorted from them (not recorded which). Receptors originate from an adult woman who had mild COVID-19 (a few samples of this study predate the infection). Cell type and time point are not known. CDR3s leave out the opening cysteine and the closing phenylalanine or tryptophan.

cdr3_aa: ASSLTSEQF
j_call: TRBJ2-1
v_call: TRBV12-3/TRBV12-4

cdr3_aa: ASSPLGGSGGDTQY
j_call: TRBJ2-3
v_call: TRBV12-3/TRBV12-4

cdr3_aa: ASSWTRQDSYEQY
j_call: TRBJ2-7
v_call: TRBV11-3

cdr3_aa: ASRPPDRVDYGYT
j_call: TRBJ1-2
v_call: TRBV19

cdr3_aa: ASTIRAGAYYEQY
j_call: TRBJ2-7
v_call: TRBV13

cdr3_aa: ASSLGGGFNEKLF
j_call: TRBJ1-4
v_call: TRBV7-2

cdr3_aa: ASSSLGTGRPQH
j_call: TRBJ1-5
v_call: TRBV19

cdr3_aa: ASRYDSGRAFEQY
j_call: TRBJ2-7
v_call: TRBV7-9

cdr3_aa: ASSFLRGGSQTQY
j_call: TRBJ2-5
v_call: TRBV12-3/TRBV12-4

cdr3_aa: ASSHRRGGGASTDTQY
j_call: TRBJ2-3
v_call: TRBV11-1

cdr3_aa: ASSVSGQGAYDEQF
j_call: TRBJ2-1
v_call: TRBV9

cdr3_aa: ATSSPPGTSGSYQETQY
j_call: TRBJ2-5
v_call: TRBV15

cdr3_aa: ATSDLGTGDTQY
j_call: TRBJ2-3
v_call: TRBV24-1

cdr3_aa: AWSVPDGYT
j_call: TRBJ1-2
v_call: TRBV30

cdr3_aa: AIRMGLAEETQY
j_call: TRBJ2-5
v_call: TRBV10-3